This T cell receptor (beta chain) was sequenced during a study of response to subunit inactivated influenza vaccine. Overall study findings and caveats: The authors put forward the suggestion that each seasonal influenza vaccination may bring in only a limited number of new T cells.

About this clonotype itself: Its antigen is as yet unknown.

V lost 0 bases and J lost 2; bases outside the gene matches: 6. Germline loops: CDR1 SGHTA, CDR2 FQGNSA. CDR3 length equals 17 residues. MiXCR, run by TCRdb on the RT-PCR reads, gives a single entry per CDR3 protein. This sample has hundreds of thousands of distinct CDR3 sequences, with roughly 9.8% found just once. Specimen: PBMCs from blood, collected more than 35 days after vaccination. This chain connects TRBV7-2 to TRBJ2-3; 9 positions match TRBD2. The source is a man in his fifties or sixties who received an inactivated influenza vaccine. The CDR3 DNA sequence: TGTGCCAGCAGCTTAGCTATGGCGGGAGGGTTCACAGATACGCAGTATTTT. This gives the protein CASSLAMAGGFTDTQYF.